The 18 T cell receptor beta chains below all came from one sample that was sequenced in a study of response to subunit inactivated influenza vaccine. Via MiXCR, TCRdb re-called the RT-PCR reads, giving one row per CDR3 protein. The data hold 500,000 to 600,000 distinct CDR3 sequences, with about 15% observed a single time. This sample comprised CD4+ T cells sorted from PBMCs, obtained roughly 24 months after vaccination. The receptor source for this set is a man aged 45 to 70 who received an inactivated influenza vaccine.

On this clonotype itself: A much larger clone lies one base from this, so it may be a read error. This likely comes from a read error, as the CDR3 has no conserved phenylalanine or tryptophan at its end. The CDR3 loop is CASSLGQGLNTEAFV. The CDR3 nucleotides are TGTGCCAGCAGCCTCGGACAGGGACTGAACACTGAAGCTTTCGTT. The chain has TRBV3-1 and TRBJ1-1; 8 nucleotides line up with TRBD1. The V gene's germline CDR1 is LGHDT and CDR2 YNNKEL (reference sequence). The CDR3 loop spans 15 amino acids. Unmatched junction bases numbered 4, after V lost 4 bases and J lost 0 bases.

DNA for the CDR3: TGTGCCAGCAGCTTAGTTGCCCCGGGACTAGCGGGAGGCAATGAGCAGTTCTTC. Its protein is CASSLVAPGLAGGNEQFF. The chain recombines TRBV11-2 with TRBJ2-1; TRBD2 aligns across 15 bases. From germline, CDR1 is SGHAT and CDR2 FQNNGV. V gave up 1 base and J gave up 6 bases; unmatched junction bases: 7. The CDR3 extends over 18 amino acids.

In its sample, this clonotype was seen a few times. The genes are TRBV20-1 and TRBJ2-1; 7 positions match TRBD2. Trimming cost V 3 bases and J 5 bases; bases outside gene matches: 13. The CDR3 is 16 residues long. Per the germline V gene, CDR1 is DFQATT and CDR2 is SNEGSKA (reference sequence). CDR3 in DNA: TGCAGTGCTAGGCGAGTCAGCGGGACCATCAACAATGAGCAGTTCTTC. Residues: CSARRVSGTINNEQFF.

This clonotype was detected only a few times. The CDR3 region is CSARDDRAIGGYTF. CDR3 bases: TGCAGTGCTAGAGATGACAGGGCTATTGGCGGCTACACCTTC. This chain connects TRBV20-1 to TRBJ1-2; 7 bases map to TRBD1. V lost 0 bases, J lost 8 bases, and 9 bases stayed unmatched. Germline CDR1 is DFQATT and CDR2 is SNEGSKA (reference sequence). The CDR3 contains 14 residues.

This clonotype was observed a few times. The J gene is TRBJ2-1, the V gene TRBV5-1; D might be TRBD2 (5 bases). This CDR3 contains 15 residues. Germline CDR1 and CDR2: SGHRS and YFSETQ. With 0 bases removed from V and 2 bases from J, the gap between germline ends came to 9 bases. The CDR3, as DNA: TGCGCCAGCAGCTTGGGAGGGCGAGCCTACAATGAGCAGTTCTTC. Its translation is CASSLGGRAYNEQFF.

The chain employs TRBV5-1 and TRBJ1-1; D might be TRBD1 (6 bases). V lost 3 bases and J 5 bases, leaving 14 bases between the germline ends. This CDR3 is 14 amino acids long. Germline lookup yields CDR1 SGHRS and CDR2 YFSETQ. The CDR3 protein is CASSWSGEGTEAFF. In DNA, the CDR3 is TGCGCCAGCAGCTGGTCAGGGGAGGGAACTGAAGCTTTCTTT.

This clonotype has just a few counts. This chain connects TRBV5-1 to TRBJ1-1, with 7 bases identical to TRBD1. The V segment lost 4 bases and the J segment 5 bases; nucleotides outside the gene matches: 11. The CDR3 runs to 15 residues. Germline lookup yields CDR1 SGHRS and CDR2 YFSETQ. The CDR3 DNA is TGCGCCAGCAGCCCCCAGGAGGGGGCAAGGACTGAAGCTTTCTTT. Amino acids: CASSPQEGARTEAFF. Full variable domain (outside the CDR3, taken from reference TRBV5-1 and TRBJ1-1): KAGVTQTPRYLIKTRGQQVTLSCSPISGHRSVSWYQQTPGQGLQFLFEYFSETQRNKGNFPGRFSGRQFSNSRSEMNVSTLELGDSALYLCASSPQEGARTEAFFGQGTRLTVV.

The V and J genes are TRBV11-2 and TRBJ2-7, with a weak D call TRBD1 (5 bases). Trimming removed 6 bases at V and 4 bases at J, with 10 bases between. Per germline, CDR1 SGHAT and CDR2 FQNNGV. The CDR3 covers 12 residues. The CDR3 is CASSGRAYEQYF. The CDR3 coding sequence is TGTGCCAGCAGTGGCAGGGCGTACGAGCAGTACTTC.

This clonotype showed up just a few times. The V gene is TRBV4-3, the J gene TRBJ2-3; 10 bases agree with TRBD1. V dropped 6 bases and J dropped 5; count of bases not matched to a gene: 8. This CDR3 is built from 15 residues. Germline CDR1 LGHNA, CDR2 YSLEER. Here the CDR3 reads CASSDRDRGIDTQYF. The CDR3 DNA is TGCGCCAGCAGTGACCGGGACAGGGGTATAGATACGCAGTATTTT.

This clonotype has more than one count but fewer than ten. This chain connects TRBV5-1 to TRBJ2-5; 7 nucleotides match TRBD1. The CDR3 spans 15 residues. The germline gives CDR1 SGHRS, CDR2 YFSETQ. The J segment lost 5 bases and the V segment lost 6 bases, leaving 13 bases of the junction unmatched. The CDR3 loop reads CASTPTGRRDETQYF. The CDR3 DNA reads TGCGCCAGCACCCCGACAGGGCGGAGAGACGAGACCCAGTACTTC.

V is TRBV5-1 and J is TRBJ1-6, with TRBD1 as a possible D gene (5 bases). CDR1 is SGHRS and CDR2 is YFSETQ in the germline V gene. The CDR3 loop spans 15 amino acids. Trimming took off 0 bases at V and 9 bases at J, with 13 bases between the two ends. The CDR3 sequence: CASSLGGTESSPLHF. Here the CDR3 DNA reads TGCGCCAGCAGCTTGGGGGGGACCGAGAGTTCACCCCTCCACTTT.

Many counts were recorded for this clonotype. The V gene is TRBV5-1, the J gene TRBJ2-3; D might be TRBD2 (6 bases). This CDR3 is built from 17 residues. Germline CDR1 SGHRS, CDR2 YFSETQ. Trimming took 0 bases from V and 2 from J, leaving 16 bases between them. The CDR3 nucleotides are TGCGCCAGCAGCTTGGCCGACGGGGTGCGGGACACAGATACGCAGTATTTT. Its protein product is CASSLADGVRDTDTQYF.

The rearrangement joins TRBV12-3 or TRBV12-4 to TRBJ1-2; D gene unclear. V lost 6 bases and J lost 0, with 11 bases in between. There are 14 residues in the CDR3. CDR3 protein: CASRTSRSNYGYTF. In DNA, the CDR3 is TGTGCCAGCAGGACGTCGCGCTCTAACTATGGCTACACCTTC.

The chain links TRBV25-1 to TRBJ2-6; D unresolved. This CDR3 has 15 amino acids. The germline V and J ends were trimmed by 2 bases and 1 base, with 6 bases remaining between them. Germline CDR1 MGHDK, CDR2 SYGVNS. This CDR3 reads CASSETWSGANVLTF. DNA for the CDR3: TGTGCCAGCAGTGAAACTTGGTCTGGGGCCAACGTCCTGACTTTC. Combining the CDR3 with reference TRBV25-1 and TRBJ2-6 gives the whole variable domain EADIYQTPRYLVIGTGKKITLECSQTMGHDKMYWYQQDPGMELHLIHYSYGVNSTEKGDLSSESTVSRIRTEHFPLTLESARPSHTSQYLCASSETWSGANVLTFGAGSRLTVL.

The genes are TRBV3-1 and TRBJ1-1; D call uncertain. Trimming took 0 bases from V and 1 from J, leaving 9 bases between them. The CDR3 totals 15 residues. Germline V gene sequence: CDR1 LGHDT, CDR2 YNNKEL (reference sequence). CDR3 bases: TGTGCCAGCAGCCAAGAACACCACTGGAACACTGAAGCTTTCTTT. Translating gives CASSQEHHWNTEAFF.

J is TRBJ2-1 and V is TRBV7-2; D remains ambiguous. Germline CDR1 reads SGHTA; CDR2 reads FQGNSA. With 6 bases removed from V and 6 bases from J, the gap between germline ends came to 9 bases. The CDR3 covers 12 residues. This chain's CDR3 is CASSLGFNEQFF. The CDR3 bases are TGTGCCAGCAGTCTAGGCTTCAATGAGCAGTTCTTC. The whole variable domain, filled in from reference TRBV7-2 and TRBJ2-1, reads GAGVSQSPSNKVTEKGKDVELRCDPISGHTALYWYRQSLGQGLEFLIYFQGNSAPDKSGLPSDRFSAERTGGSVSTLTIQRTQQEDSAVYLCASSLGFNEQFFGPGTRLTVL.

The sample holds a few counts of this clonotype. The chain employs TRBV15 and TRBJ2-5; the match to TRBD1 covers 8 bases. This CDR3 is built from 15 residues. V trimming: 3 bases; J trimming: 1 base; junction bases outside the gene matches: 4. CDR1 is LNHNV and CDR2 is YYDKDF in the germline V gene (reference sequence). The CDR3 coding sequence is TGTGCCACCAGCAGCTCGGACAGGGCCCAAGAGACCCAGTACTTC. Translation gives CATSSSDRAQETQYF.

This sequence joins TRBV20-1 and TRBJ2-3; 7 nucleotides agree with TRBD2. CDR3 length: 16 amino acids. The V and J ends lost 2 bases and 1 base, in that order; junction bases with no gene match: 9. Germline V gene data show CDR1 as DFQATT and CDR2 as SNEGSKA (reference sequence). CDR3 residues: CSARFYGGIGTDTQYF. DNA for the CDR3: TGCAGTGCTAGATTCTACGGGGGGATTGGCACAGATACGCAGTATTTT.